This T cell receptor (beta chain) was identified during a study of T cell responses to AZD1222 COVID-19 vaccine. CDR1 is MNHNS and CDR2 is SASEGT in the germline V gene. CDR3 length: 18 amino acids. Trimming took 0 bases from V and 5 from J, leaving 20 bases between them. Produced via immunoSEQ multiplex PCR; TCRdb's table is partial and in-frame only. This table holds some 150,000 clones, 90% found once. The starting material was peripheral blood, obtained 28 days after the second AZD1222 dose. The TCR was taken from an adult who received the AZD1222 COVID-19 vaccine. The V and J genes are TRBV6-1 and TRBJ1-5; the D gene is possibly TRBD1 (6 bases). The CDR3 bases are TGTGCCAGCAGTGAAGCATCCATCGTCACAGGGCTGTATCAGCCCCAGCATTTT. Protein product: CASSEASIVTGLYQPQHF.